This is a list of T cell receptor beta chains from one sample in a study of CD8 T cells in ankylosing spondylitis. TCRdb recomputed calls from the 5' RACE reads with MiXCR, one row per CDR3 protein. Among 500,000 to 550,000 distinct CDR3 sequences listed, approximately 12% were seen once. Input material: blood, either unsorted or a sorted T cell fraction (not recorded which). The receptors were gathered from a male donor with ankylosing spondylitis. Each CDR3 is given with its conserved first and last residue. D genes are given only for firm matches. Expanded clones are given a class, and other clones once, few, many or no size at all.

clone_size: .; cdr3_length: 15; j_call: TRBJ2-3; d_call: .; v_call: TRBV5-4; cdr3_nt: TGTGCCAGCAGCTTGGAGGCCTACCCCACAGATACGCAGTATTTT; cdr3_aa: CASSLEAYPTDTQYF
clone_size: .; cdr3_length: 13; j_call: TRBJ1-3; d_call: .; v_call: TRBV12-3/TRBV12-4; cdr3_nt: TGTGCCAGCAACCAGGGTGGCGGAAACACCATATATTTT; cdr3_aa: CASNQGGGNTIYF
clone_size: .; cdr3_length: 17; j_call: TRBJ1-1; d_call: TRBD1; v_call: TRBV7-9; cdr3_nt: TGTGCCAGCAGCTCCCAAACAGGGGTTTATAAGGACACTGAAGCTTTCTTT; cdr3_aa: CASSSQTGVYKDTEAFF
clone_size: few; cdr3_length: 13; j_call: TRBJ2-5; d_call: .; v_call: TRBV5-6; cdr3_nt: TGTGCCAGCAGCGGACAGGAGGGGGAGACCCAGTACTTC; cdr3_aa: CASSGQEGETQYF
clone_size: few; cdr3_length: 18; j_call: TRBJ1-5; d_call: TRBD1; v_call: TRBV20-1; cdr3_nt: TGCAGTGCTAGAGATCTTGAGGACAGGGGATATAGCAATCAGCCCCAGCATTTT; cdr3_aa: CSARDLEDRGYSNQPQHF
clone_size: .; cdr3_length: 16; j_call: TRBJ2-1; d_call: TRBD1; v_call: TRBV20-1; cdr3_nt: TGCAGTGCTAGAGAGAGGCGACAGGGGAGCCTCAATGAGCAGTTCTTC; cdr3_aa: CSARERRQGSLNEQFF
clone_size: .; cdr3_length: 13; j_call: TRBJ2-5; d_call: .; v_call: TRBV18; cdr3_nt: TGTGCCAGCGCATCGACAGGACAAGAGACCCAGTACTTC; cdr3_aa: CASASTGQETQYF
clone_size: few; cdr3_length: 16; j_call: TRBJ2-7; d_call: TRBD1; v_call: TRBV7-8; cdr3_nt: TGTGCCAGCAGCCCACCCGGCCGGACAGGGATTAACGAGCAGTACTTC; cdr3_aa: CASSPPGRTGINEQYF
clone_size: few; cdr3_length: 17; j_call: TRBJ2-3; d_call: TRBD1; v_call: TRBV15; cdr3_nt: TGTGCCACCAGCAGAGATGTGGACAGGGGTCTGTCAGATACGCAGTATTTT; cdr3_aa: CATSRDVDRGLSDTQYF
clone_size: many; cdr3_length: 18; j_call: TRBJ2-3; d_call: TRBD2; v_call: TRBV5-1; cdr3_nt: TGCGCCAGCAGTCTGATCTCGACTAGCGGGAGCCCCACAGATACGCAGTATTTT; cdr3_aa: CASSLISTSGSPTDTQYF
clone_size: .; cdr3_length: 14; j_call: TRBJ2-3; d_call: .; v_call: TRBV15; cdr3_nt: TGTGCCACCAGAAGGGATACGGGCACAGATACGCAGTATTTT; cdr3_aa: CATRRDTGTDTQYF
clone_size: few; cdr3_length: 13; j_call: TRBJ1-2; d_call: .; v_call: TRBV12-3/TRBV12-4; cdr3_nt: TGTGCCAGCAGCCCCGAAAAGAGCTATGGCTACACCTTC; cdr3_aa: CASSPEKSYGYTF
clone_size: few; cdr3_length: 17; j_call: TRBJ2-7; d_call: TRBD2; v_call: TRBV3-1; cdr3_nt: TGTGCCAGCACCGCCCGGACCACACGCGGGAGTAAGTACGAGCAGTACTTC; cdr3_aa: CASTARTTRGSKYEQYF
clone_size: .; cdr3_length: 17; j_call: TRBJ2-2; d_call: TRBD2; v_call: TRBV25-1; cdr3_nt: TGTGCCAGCAGTGAAGCCAAGACTAGCGGTAACACCGGGGAGCTGTTTTTT; cdr3_aa: CASSEAKTSGNTGELFF
clone_size: .; cdr3_length: 12; j_call: TRBJ1-1; d_call: .; v_call: TRBV30; cdr3_nt: TGTGCCTGGAGTGGAGGGAACACTGAAGCTTTCTTT; cdr3_aa: CAWSGGNTEAFF
clone_size: few; cdr3_length: 17; j_call: TRBJ2-7; d_call: TRBD1; v_call: TRBV25-1; cdr3_nt: TGTGCCAGCAGTGATCCCTCACGGGGACAGGGGGCTTACGAGCAGTACTTC; cdr3_aa: CASSDPSRGQGAYEQYF
clone_size: few; cdr3_length: 14; j_call: TRBJ2-7; d_call: .; v_call: TRBV5-1; cdr3_nt: TGCGCCAGCAGGCTTCAGGGGAGCTCCTACGAGCAGTACTTC; cdr3_aa: CASRLQGSSYEQYF